The clone carrying this T cell receptor beta chain was seen a handful of times. The antigen is not known. This entry is derived from a study of blood T cells in healthy people across ages. Study-wide results and caveats: The percentage of naive T cells correlated strongly with TCR beta diversity. Naive CD4+ cell counts and diversity both ran higher in long-lived than in aged donors.

A J-beta primer mix and a sample-barcoded 5' primer were used in a second PCR of roughly 7 to 12 cycles. Samples each returned at least 3 million CDR3-containing paired-end reads. MiXCR was run by TCRdb on the 5' RACE reads, yielding one entry per CDR3 protein. The sample holds fewer than 1,000,000 distinct CDR3 sequences, around 43% seen once. It was approximately 10 milliliters of peripheral blood that were drawn from each donor. V shed 3 bases, J shed 0 bases, and the junction held 6 bases outside the gene matches. The germline gives CDR1 KGHSH, CDR2 LQKENI. This CDR3 is 16 amino acids long. The chain is built from TRBV18 and TRBJ2-7, with 9 bases that match TRBD2. What was sequenced was blood. The receptor comes from a man in his sixties in good health. CDR3 in DNA: TGTGCCAGCTCACCGCAAGGTAGCGGGGGCTCCTACGAGCAGTACTTC. Protein: CASSPQGSGGSYEQYF.